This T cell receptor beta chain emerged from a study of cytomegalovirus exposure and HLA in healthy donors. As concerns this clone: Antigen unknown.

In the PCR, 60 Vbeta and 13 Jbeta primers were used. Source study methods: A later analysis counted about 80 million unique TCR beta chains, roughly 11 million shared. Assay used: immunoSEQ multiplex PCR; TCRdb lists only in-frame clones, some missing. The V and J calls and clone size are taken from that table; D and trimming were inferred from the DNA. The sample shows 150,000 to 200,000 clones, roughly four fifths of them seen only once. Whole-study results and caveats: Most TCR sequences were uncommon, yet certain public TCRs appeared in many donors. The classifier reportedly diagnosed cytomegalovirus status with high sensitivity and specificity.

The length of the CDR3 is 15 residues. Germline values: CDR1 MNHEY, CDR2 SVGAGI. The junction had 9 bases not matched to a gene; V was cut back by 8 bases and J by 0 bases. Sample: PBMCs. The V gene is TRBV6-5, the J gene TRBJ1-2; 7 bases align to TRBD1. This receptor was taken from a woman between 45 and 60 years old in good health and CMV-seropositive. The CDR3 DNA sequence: TGTGCCAGCCGCCGTGACGGGACAGCTAACTATGGCTACACCTTC. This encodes CASRRDGTANYGYTF.